This is a list of T cell receptor beta chains from one sample in a study of blood T cell repertoires in COVID-19. The assay was immunoSEQ multiplex PCR, and TCRdb's table has in-frame clones only and misses some. The profile shows 150,000 to 200,000 clones, 78% of them singletons. Sequenced material: peripheral blood. Receptor source: a woman aged 80 or older with active or convalescent COVID-19. The CDR3 runs from the conserved cysteine through the conserved F or W. The D gene is left open where the match is weak.

v_call	d_call	cdr3_aa
TRBV6-5	TRBD1	CASGDSGSGNTIYF
TRBV19	NA	CASSPQGLPSGNTIYF
TRBV15	TRBD1	CATSRPRTGADGYTF
TRBV7-2	NA	CASSPRRDIYNSPLHF
TRBV19	NA	CASSLMGGSNQPQHF
TRBV5-1	NA	CASSIGGNQETQYF
TRBV18	NA	CASSPLGGRQPQHF
TRBV11-3	NA	CASSLGTGNEQFF
TRBV6-5	NA	CASSPREGDQPQHF
TRBV10-3	NA	CAISESGAEAFF
TRBV3-1/TRBV3-2	NA	CASSRDSRVGIQYF
TRBV27	NA	CASRIGQRGTEAFF
TRBV6-8	NA	CASSYSSPRIGEKLFF
TRBV4-3	TRBD1	CASSQVVNLQGGDTYSPLHF
TRBV28	TRBD1	CASSSQGARLSPLHF
TRBV14	NA	CASSQGPYTEAFF
TRBV2	NA	CASSDGRGMETQYF
TRBV9	NA	CASSVMVGQSYEQYF
TRBV20-1	NA	CSASYPGTYLRYTF
TRBV28	TRBD1	CASSSPGQLSEAFF
TRBV6-2/TRBV6-3	NA	CASSAPGDGQPQHF
TRBV10-2	NA	CASSELLRGTEAFF
TRBV28	NA	CASSPHGVRGYTF
TRBV5-4	TRBD2	CASSLSGGASYNEQFF
TRBV6-5	TRBD2	CASSIGGAIDTQYF
TRBV10-3	TRBD2	CATYSTSGAADTQYF
TRBV4-1	NA	CASSQDAGEGTGELFF
TRBV11-2	TRBD1	CASSLNQGATGELFF
TRBV2	TRBD1	CASRVRTGSGGYTF
TRBV5-3	TRBD1	CARSHLQGAGTEAFF
TRBV6-5	NA	CASSFDRKSPRQYF
TRBV9	TRBD2	CASSSKERGGMDTQYF
TRBV7-9	NA	CASSSPTGGGINEQFF
TRBV7-9	TRBD2	CASSSLAGAETQYF
TRBV4-3	NA	CASSQVQGANYGYTF
TRBV5-4	TRBD1	CASSLGGTVSYEQYF
TRBV29-1	NA	CSVEAEPGANVLTF
TRBV12-3/TRBV12-4	NA	CASSFDAGAEQYF
TRBV4-2	TRBD2	CASSHSASGTGELFF
TRBV10-3	TRBD2	CAISESVAGHSYEQYF
TRBV5-4	TRBD1	CASSSPRDRDNEKLFF
TRBV30	NA	CAWSVRGGYGYTF
TRBV28	TRBD1	CASSLVGQGLPGFQPQHF
TRBV19	TRBD1	CASSLGQGSYEQYF
TRBV30	NA	CAWSGLAVSPGDMNTEAFF
TRBV7-9	NA	CASSAVPGASGNTIYF
TRBV6-6	TRBD1	CASSPARPTGNYGYTF
TRBV5-6	NA	CASSARGYYNEQFF
TRBV9	NA	CASSDESSITDTQYF
TRBV5-6	TRBD1	CASSQGGWSNQPQHF
TRBV10-2	NA	CASRGRSNQPQHF
TRBV7-2	TRBD1	CASSPQGFLTYEQYF
TRBV7-6	NA	CASSLARSGVDNEQFF
TRBV5-4	TRBD1	CASSLEQGAGEQYF
TRBV7-2	TRBD1	CASSSRGTGGYEQYF
TRBV10-3	TRBD1	CAISVQGARGYTF
TRBV4-2	NA	CASSQDSRVSNSPLHF
TRBV9	TRBD2	CASSKKSRVAGALRSSTDTQYF
TRBV5-1	TRBD1	CASSLAPGTGGFNEQFF